Listed here is a single T cell receptor beta chain. These data originate in a study of response to subunit inactivated influenza vaccine. TCRdb reanalysed the RT-PCR reads using MiXCR and keeps one entry per CDR3 protein. The sample has more than 450,000 distinct CDR3 sequences, approximately 11% seen once; the top ten hold 9.5% to 12%. V lost 6 bases, J lost 1 base, and 15 bases lay in between. CDR1 and CDR2 from the germline V gene are MDHEN and SYDVKM. This CDR3 region has 15 residues. In addition, the sample was reused for a study of T cells expressing NK-cell markers. That report notes: Scientists made TCR beta cDNA using 5'RACE template switching with UMIs. Just one sequenced donor of eight was HCMV-seronegative, while seven were seropositive. An anti-gamma-delta TCR antibody was added in several experiments. It restricted sorting to alpha-beta TCR-expressing T cells. In about 6 donors, dominant CD3+CD56+NKG2C+ clonotypes ranked among the top 10 CD8+ clonotypes.

This receptor was identified in a middle-aged man who received an inactivated influenza vaccine. This sequence joins TRBV28 and TRBJ1-1; D is unresolved. Sequences were derived from PBMCs from blood, sampled on the day of vaccination. The CDR3 loop reads CASSGPPPRNTEAFF. The CDR3 DNA follows: TGTGCCAGCAGCGGACCACCTCCGAGGAACACTGAAGCTTTCTTT.